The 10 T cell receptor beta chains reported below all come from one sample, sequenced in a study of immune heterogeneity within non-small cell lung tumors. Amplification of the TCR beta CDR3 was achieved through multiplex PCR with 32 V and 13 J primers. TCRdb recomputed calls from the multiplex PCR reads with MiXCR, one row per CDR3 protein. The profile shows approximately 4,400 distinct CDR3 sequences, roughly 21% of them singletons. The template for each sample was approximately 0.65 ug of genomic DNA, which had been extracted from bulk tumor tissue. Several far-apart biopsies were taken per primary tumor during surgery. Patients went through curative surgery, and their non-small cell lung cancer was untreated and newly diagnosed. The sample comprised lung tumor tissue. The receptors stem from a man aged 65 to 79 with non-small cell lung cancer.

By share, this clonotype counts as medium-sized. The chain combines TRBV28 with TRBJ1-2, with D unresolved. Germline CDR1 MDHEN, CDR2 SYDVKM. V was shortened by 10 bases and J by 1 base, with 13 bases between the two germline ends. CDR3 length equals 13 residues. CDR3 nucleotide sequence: TGTGCCACTCGTTTTCCCGTTAACTATGGCTACACCTTC. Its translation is CATRFPVNYGYTF.

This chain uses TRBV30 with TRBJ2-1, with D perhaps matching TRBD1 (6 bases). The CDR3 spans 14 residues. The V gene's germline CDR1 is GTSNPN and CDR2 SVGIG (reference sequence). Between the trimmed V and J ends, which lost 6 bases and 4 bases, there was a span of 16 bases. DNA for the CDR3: TGTGCCTGCTACAGGGAGCCTGTTTACAATGAGCAGTTCTTC. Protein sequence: CACYREPVYNEQFF.

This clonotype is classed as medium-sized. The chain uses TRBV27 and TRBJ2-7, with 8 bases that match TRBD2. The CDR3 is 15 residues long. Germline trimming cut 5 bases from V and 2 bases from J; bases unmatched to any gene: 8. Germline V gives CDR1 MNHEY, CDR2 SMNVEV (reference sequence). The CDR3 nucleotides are TGTGCCAGCAGTCCATGGGGGACTAGAGCCTACGAGCAGTACTTC. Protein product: CASSPWGTRAYEQYF.

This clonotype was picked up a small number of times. The CDR3 sequence: CASSLVPRGETQYF. The CDR3 region has the DNA TGTGCCAGCAGCTTGGTTCCCAGGGGAGAGACCCAGTACTTC. The chain combines TRBV5-4 with TRBJ2-5; possibly TRBD1 for D (6 bases). With 0 bases removed from V and 4 bases from J, the gap between germline ends came to 10 bases. The germline V gene encodes CDR1 SGHNT and CDR2 YYREEE (reference sequence). This CDR3 is 14 amino acids long.

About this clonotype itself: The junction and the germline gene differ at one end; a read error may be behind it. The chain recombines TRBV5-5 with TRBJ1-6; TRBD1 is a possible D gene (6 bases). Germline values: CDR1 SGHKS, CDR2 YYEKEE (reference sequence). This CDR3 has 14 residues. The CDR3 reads CASQGTRDNLPLHF. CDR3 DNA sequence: TGTGCCAGTCAGGGGACGCGCGATAATTTACCCCTCCACTTT.

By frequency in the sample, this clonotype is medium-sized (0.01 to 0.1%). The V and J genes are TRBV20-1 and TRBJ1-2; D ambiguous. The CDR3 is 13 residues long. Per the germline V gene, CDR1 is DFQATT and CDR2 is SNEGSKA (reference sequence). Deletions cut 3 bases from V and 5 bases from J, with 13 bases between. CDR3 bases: TGCAGTGCTAGTAATGTCGGAAATTATGGCTACACCTTC. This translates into CSASNVGNYGYTF.

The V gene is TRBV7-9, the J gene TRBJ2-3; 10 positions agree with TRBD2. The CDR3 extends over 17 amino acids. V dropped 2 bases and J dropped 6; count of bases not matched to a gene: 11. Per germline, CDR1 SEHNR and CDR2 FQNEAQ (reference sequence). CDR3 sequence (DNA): TGTGCCAGCAGCTTATTATTACTAGCGGGACAAGGCGATACGCAGTATTTT. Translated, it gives CASSLLLLAGQGDTQYF.

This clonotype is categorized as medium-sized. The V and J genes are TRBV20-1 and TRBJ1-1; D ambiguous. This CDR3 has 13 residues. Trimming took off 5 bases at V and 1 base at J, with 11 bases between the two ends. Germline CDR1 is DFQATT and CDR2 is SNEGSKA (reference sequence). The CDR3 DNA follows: TGCAGTGCTCATTTGAGACGGAACACTGAAGCTTTCTTT. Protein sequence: CSAHLRRNTEAFF.

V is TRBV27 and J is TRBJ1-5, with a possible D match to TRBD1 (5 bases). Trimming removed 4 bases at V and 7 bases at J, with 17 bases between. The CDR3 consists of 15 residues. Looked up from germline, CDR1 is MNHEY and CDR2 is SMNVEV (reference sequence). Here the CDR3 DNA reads TGTGCCAGCAGTTCCCGTGAAGGGGAAGGACAGCCCCAGCATTTT. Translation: CASSSREGEGQPQHF.

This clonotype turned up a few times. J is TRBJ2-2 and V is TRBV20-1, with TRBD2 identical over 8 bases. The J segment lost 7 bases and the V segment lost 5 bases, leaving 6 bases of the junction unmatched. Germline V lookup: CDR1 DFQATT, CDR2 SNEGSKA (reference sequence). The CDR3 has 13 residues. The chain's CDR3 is CSAAGGLGGELFF. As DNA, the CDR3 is TGCAGTGCTGCGGGGGGCCTAGGCGGGGAGCTGTTTTTT.